The rows below give T cell receptor beta chains drawn from one sample of a study of blood T cell repertoires in COVID-19. Repertoires were generated with immunoSEQ multiplex PCR, while TCRdb's copy carries only in-frame clones and drops some. The data show 150,000 or so clones, around nine tenths seen once. Material: PBMCs or T cells enriched from blood (not recorded which). The origin of the receptors is a woman aged 50 to 60 who had recovered from COVID-19. The CDR3 runs from the conserved cysteine through the conserved F or W.

TRBV19	TRBJ1-1	CASIVPGQGKREAFF
TRBV9	TRBJ2-3	CASSVIGGSTDTQYF
TRBV7-2	TRBJ1-1	CSSRTQFPRAFF
TRBV7-2	TRBJ1-2	CASSLDRTAYGYTF
TRBV7-9	TRBJ2-1	CASSLDPGSYNEQFF
TRBV6-2/TRBV6-3	TRBJ2-3	CASSSSPPDTQYF
TRBV3-1/TRBV3-2	TRBJ2-2	CASSRRVGTGELFF
TRBV3-1/TRBV3-2	TRBJ1-4	CASSPRQGGEKLFF
TRBV9	TRBJ2-7	CASSPPGQNYEQYF
TRBV7-9	TRBJ2-3	CASSLIASGTDTQYF
TRBV27	TRBJ2-2	CASSLREGAGELFF
TRBV19	TRBJ1-5	CASSRQGENQPQHF
TRBV19	TRBJ2-1	CASSTRTSGYNEQFF
TRBV7-2	TRBJ1-4	CASSSPTRRGINEKLFF
TRBV5-1	TRBJ2-7	CASSLGDRSYEQYF
TRBV19	TRBJ1-5	CASSTHGQGFGGPQHF
TRBV6-5	TRBJ2-3	CASSSTRGDTQYF
TRBV27	TRBJ2-2	CASKPIAGGNTGELFF
TRBV9	TRBJ2-2	CASSPWDFPGELFF
TRBV13	TRBJ1-6	CASSSPGQENSPLHF
TRBV7-2	TRBJ2-5	CASSGRLAGGQETQYF
TRBV11-2	TRBJ2-7	CASRSTGVLEQYF
TRBV7-2	TRBJ2-3	CASSRLGGLDTQYF
TRBV13	TRBJ2-5	CASRLRGTSETQYF